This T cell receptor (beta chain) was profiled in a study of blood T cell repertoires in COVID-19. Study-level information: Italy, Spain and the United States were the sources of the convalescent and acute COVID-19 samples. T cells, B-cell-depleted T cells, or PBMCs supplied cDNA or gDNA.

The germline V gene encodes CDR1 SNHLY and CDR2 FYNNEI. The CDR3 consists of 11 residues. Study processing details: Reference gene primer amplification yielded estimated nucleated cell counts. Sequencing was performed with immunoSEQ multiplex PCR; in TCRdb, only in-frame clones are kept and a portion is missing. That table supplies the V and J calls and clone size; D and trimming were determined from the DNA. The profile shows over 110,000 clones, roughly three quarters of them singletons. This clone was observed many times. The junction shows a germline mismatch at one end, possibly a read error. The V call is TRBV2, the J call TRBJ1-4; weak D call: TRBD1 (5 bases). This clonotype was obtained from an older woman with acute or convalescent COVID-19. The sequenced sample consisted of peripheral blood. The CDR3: CASSDMGTTLF. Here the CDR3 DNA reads TGTGCCAGCAGTGATATGGGGACTACGCTTTTT. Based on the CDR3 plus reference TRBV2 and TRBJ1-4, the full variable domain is EPEVTQTPSHQVTQMGQEVILRCVPISNHLYFYWYRQILGQKVEFLVSFYNNEISEKSEIFDDQFSVERPDGSNFTLKIRSTKLEDSAMYFCASSDMGTTLFGSGTQLSVL.